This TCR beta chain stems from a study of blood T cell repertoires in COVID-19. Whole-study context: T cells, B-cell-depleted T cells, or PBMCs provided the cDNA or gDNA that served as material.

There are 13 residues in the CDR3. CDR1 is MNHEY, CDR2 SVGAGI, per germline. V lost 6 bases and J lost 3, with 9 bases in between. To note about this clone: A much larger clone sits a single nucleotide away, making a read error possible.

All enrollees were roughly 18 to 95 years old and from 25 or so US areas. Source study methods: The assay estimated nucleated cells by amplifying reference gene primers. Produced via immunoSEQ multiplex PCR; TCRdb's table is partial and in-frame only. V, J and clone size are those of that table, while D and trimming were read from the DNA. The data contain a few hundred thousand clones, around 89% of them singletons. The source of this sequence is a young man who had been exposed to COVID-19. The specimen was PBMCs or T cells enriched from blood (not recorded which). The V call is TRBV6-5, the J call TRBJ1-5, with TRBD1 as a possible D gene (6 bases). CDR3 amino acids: CASSRDINQPQHF. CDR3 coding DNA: TGTGCCAGCAGCCGGGACATCAATCAGCCCCAGCATTTT.